This T cell receptor beta chain came from a study of T-cell memory formation after mild COVID-19. Overall study context: Most TCR clusters belonged to a single donor.

TCRdb re-analysed the 5' RACE reads in MiXCR, keeping a single row per CDR3 protein. The table has under 400,000 distinct CDR3 sequences, 28% seen once. Germline V gene data show CDR1 as SGHVS and CDR2 as FQNEAQ. This CDR3 spans 17 amino acids. Losses at the gene ends were 2 bases for V and 10 bases for J; bases not matched to a gene: 12. Study-wide points: Of the contracting clones, CD4+ ones lay mainly in CM and EM, and CD8+ ones in EMRA. Contracting clones, day 15 to 85, had balanced CD4/CD8, and later expanders favored CD4+.

This clonotype has only a few counts. Its antigen is as yet unknown. The sequenced material came from PBMCs or a T cell subset sorted from them (not recorded which). This clonotype originated in an adult woman who had mild COVID-19 (a few samples of this study predate the infection). Cell type and time point are not known. The chain links TRBV7-8 to TRBJ2-3, with 13 bases identical to TRBD2. The CDR3 is CASSLNGLAGDRGAQYF. CDR3 coding DNA: TGTGCCAGCAGCTTAAATGGACTAGCGGGAGATAGGGGGGCGCAGTATTTT.